This T cell receptor (beta chain) stems from a study of beta chain features in type 1 diabetes (dated by TCRdb to the late 2010s). Broadly, across the study: Mean age, gender distribution, total cell number and subset yield were not different between patients and healthy donors. A total of just under 110,000,000 sorted cells were examined across all samples, and RNA yield correlated strongly with the number of cells per subset. In the study, TCRB repertoires of sorted circulating CD4+ T cell subsets from recently diagnosed type 1 diabetes patients were compared with those of matched healthy donors. Regulatory and stem cell-like memory subsets were isolated from only 8 patients and roughly 8 healthy donors, whereas naive and central memory subsets came from all 28 donors. Overall study results and their limits: PCR may preferentially amplify shorter templates, but because patient and control samples were amplified and corrected together, any resulting skew would affect both groups equally. A moderate but significant shortening of TCRB CDR3 length was observed in type 1 diabetes patients in all four CD4+ subsets. Only small numbers of individuals were included in the HLA sub-analyses, which left unresolved whether HLA type had any influence on TCRB rearrangement. At VDJ recombination sites, patients with type 1 diabetes made fewer insertions and deleted more nucleotides, a pattern implying thymic rearrangement abnormalities. Because cDNA rather than genomic DNA was sequenced, highly expressing activated cells could have been over-represented, although no difference in activation and CD3 levels was found between groups. The naive, central memory and regulatory TCRB repertoires appeared to resemble one another more closely among patients than among healthy donors.

The High Capacity cDNA Reverse Transcription Kit was used to reverse transcribe all of the isolated RNA, meaning that expressed TCRB transcripts were what got sequenced. Deep immunoSEQ sequencing was performed on naive, central memory and regulatory T cell samples, with an average of roughly 4 million total reads per sample. Sorted cells were lysed in RLT buffer, and RNA was extracted using DNase-treated RNeasy Micro or Mini kits according to cell number. To prevent cross-contamination, every cell subset was processed on its own, while patient and healthy donor samples were processed together. Using the immunoSEQ multiplex PCR, TCRB sequences were amplified from cDNA into 87-bp fragments spanning the CDR3 region. Sequencing of the amplicons was performed on the Illumina HiSeq platform. In the paper's pipeline: Synthetic template baselines were used to correct PCR bias computationally, reads within Hamming distance 2 were collapsed together, and singletons that could not be merged were discarded. Reads were aligned against IMGT so that V, D and J genes, CDR3 length and insertions or deletions at six rearrangement sites could be assigned. Within each subset, clonotype counts were normalized to sorted cell number, after which true diversity and Gini coefficients were computed with the tcR R package. The overlap coefficient, calculated on TCRB nucleotide sequences, was used to measure repertoire sharing. In TCRdb, the immuneACCESS table is reduced to in-frame sequences with V and J assigned. These tables do not hold every clone; where another copy was compared, an unresolved V gene accounts for under half, and the others remain unexplained. V, J and clone size reflect that table, while D and trimming were determined from the DNA. The sample contains hundreds of thousands of clones, around 7.6% of them found a single time. Clones ranked in the top ten supply 0.44% of the sample.

The CDR3 sequence holds 14 residues, the cysteine and phenylalanine included. Of the read, only the CDR3 DNA is kept; its 42 bases are in frame from base 1. The germline V gene yields MNHEY for CDR1 and SVGAGI for CDR2. V is reduced by 6 bases and J by 0 bases, leaving a spacing of 9 bases between them. From each donor, a single peripheral blood sample of around 0.12 L on average was drawn into heparinised tubes. A BD FACSAria II was used to sort naive, central memory, regulatory and stem cell-like memory CD4+ T cells with a panel that included CD45RO, CCR7, CD25, CD127, CD95 and CD27. All sorted populations exceeded 95% purity. PBMCs were isolated immediately by Lymphoprep density gradient centrifugation and stained directly without culture. To minimize batch effects, samples were stained and sorted in pairs, one healthy donor with one patient per experiment. This clone has ten or more counts. What this receptor recognizes is not known. No base quality values were provided; no much bigger clone lies one nucleotide off.

The specimen was central memory CD4+ T cells from blood. The V and J genes are TRBV6-5 and TRBJ1-3; no confident D gene assignment can be made. The clonotype was recovered from a woman between 18 and 30 years old in good health. The CDR3 protein is CASRLSYSGNTIYF. At the DNA level, the sequence is TGTGCCAGCAGATTGTCATACTCTGGAAACACCATATATTTT.